This TCR beta chain was captured in a study of cytomegalovirus exposure and HLA in healthy donors (dated by TCRdb to about 2017). Some background on the complete study: In an earlier analysis of under 600 of the donors, 276 Gb of sequence data and 90 million to 130 million unique TCR beta sequences from about 180 million T cells were reported. The study was designed to test whether signatures of past pathogen exposure could be identified by cataloging public T cell receptors. Every discovery cohort repertoire had been produced on one sequencing platform. The study used immunosequencing to profile the T cell repertoires of 600 to 850 subjects and linked those repertoires to cytomegalovirus serostatus. Typing coverage differed by locus: A, B, C, DRB1 and DQB1 were typed in roughly 620-630 donors, DQA1 in about 500, DPA1 in around 580, and DPB1 in just under 480. About five DR-DQ haplotypes were treated as single units for association and clustering because of strong linkage in the cohort. HLA typing covered class I and class II loci at four-digit resolution. In a later analysis, previously published TCR beta repertoires from about 640 donors were re-analyzed and high-resolution HLA genotyping was added so that TCR occurrence patterns could be studied. Of the 350 to 450 genotyped donors, over 65% fell in the genetic ancestry cluster associated with self-reported Caucasian donors. To predict cytomegalovirus infection status, the study brought together high-throughput TCR immunosequencing, statistical association of individual TCRs with disease status, and machine learning. In the later analysis, no new phenotypic data were used to find candidate immune exposures; instead, reliance was placed on TCR beta sequences and their occurrence across donors. Donor age, sex, ethnicity and CMV serostatus were collected together with the repertoire data. An early release that covered about 600 HLA-typed donors contained 300 to 350 gigabases of sequencing data and tens of millions of unique TCR sequences. A separate validation cohort of roughly 110 different subjects was used in addition to the 666-subject first cohort. On average, about 200,000 unique TCR beta nucleotide sequences were sequenced per donor among a few hundred genotyped donors of the cohort, with roughly 18% of those sequences being non-productive. In an earlier analysis of 500 to 650 of the donors, high-throughput TCR beta sequencing was used to judge whether each TCR beta V gene segment behaved as functional or pseudogenic. Genome-wide SNP genotypes for about three fifths of the roughly 670 donors were used in a later genetic analysis, which treated that subset as a discovery cohort.

Points the paper makes about the study in general: A few of the identified cytomegalovirus-associated TCR beta chains were confirmed in vitro to be specific for cytomegalovirus antigens. In this cohort, only TCR beta chains were sequenced, and detectable features were limited by the absence of alpha or paired-chain data. A later genetic analysis associated a missense DCLRE1C variant with V-gene and J-gene trimming of TCR beta chains, and an independent cohort replicated the association. HLA typing was unavailable for some donors at each locus, so association tests used only the typed subset. According to a later analysis, parvovirus B19, influenza, CMV and Epstein-Barr virus appeared linked to several top co-occurrence clusters. Some IMGT-functional V segments, including TRBV6-2 and TRBV6-3, could not be told apart with the 87-base-pair reads, so those segments were excluded. Strong co-occurrence of HLA alleles, especially DR and DQ, made assigning TCR associations to individual alleles difficult. In a later analysis, TCR association rates were found to vary across HLA loci, with the most associated TCRs seen for DRB1 alleles and the fewest for HLA-C alleles. The only immune exposure information available for the cohort was CMV serostatus. According to a later genetic analysis, donors in an Asian-associated ancestry cluster had fewer N-insertions in productive TCRs than the approximately 670-donor mean. In a later analysis, 15,000 to 20,000 TCR beta sequences were associated with specific HLA alleles at a false discovery rate of 0.05. In a later analysis, most CMV-associated TCR beta chains were found to appear HLA-restricted, with HLA associations seemingly driven largely by CMV exposure. In an earlier analysis of a few hundred of the donors, most TCR beta V segments were observed in productive rearrangements about 87% or about 30% of the time, broadly matching IMGT annotations. A further reported finding was that TCR beta sequences accurately predicted the HLA-A and HLA-B alleles for most subjects in the first cohort. A later analysis found that HLA-associated TCR beta chains were more clonally expanded and had lower generation probabilities than equally common non-associated chains. Because counts were too low, 15 to 20 rarely observed V segments, including chromosome 9 orphons, were excluded from the earlier analysis of about 500 of the donors. The study listed 150 to 200 TCR beta chains as associated with cytomegalovirus. Roughly uniform sequencing depth across donors was assumed in presence/absence analyses, although this assumption may not hold. It was suggested by the authors that the approach could potentially be generalized to other disease states and immunological phenotypes. A cluster of highly shared sequence variants was judged likely to represent a technical artifact of the sequencing pipeline. Cytomegalovirus status was reported to be diagnosed by the classifier with high specificity and sensitivity in both the original and validation cohorts. Most TCR sequences were observed very rarely across donors, whereas some public TCRs were present in many individuals. Correlated functional status among segregating V segments might reflect linkage disequilibrium, but an unknown experimental factor could not be ruled out.

Note on this clone: The antigen it recognizes is unknown. No base quality information exists; no much larger clone differs at one position.

The cohort was made up of about 610 healthy bone marrow donors. At the time of sampling, every cohort member was nominally healthy, though immune exposures that went unrecorded were likely present. The donor was CMV seropositive and belonged to the group of more than 250 seropositive cohort members. A peripheral blood sample was collected from each donor, and TCR beta sequencing was performed on peripheral blood mononuclear cells. Genomic DNA extraction from the blood cell samples was performed with the Qiagen DNeasy Blood Extraction Kit. Receptors were amplified or captured by the immunoSEQ multiplex PCR assay. For the multiplex PCR, a mixture combining 60 forward primers for TCR Vbeta segments and 13 reverse primers for TCR Jbeta segments was used. Amplification of the CDR3 region of rearranged TCR beta genes was performed with a multiplex PCR assay on genomic DNA. Amplified TCR beta libraries were sequenced as 87-base-pair reads on the Illumina HiSeq System. As for how the authors treated the data: A later analysis counted about 80 million unique TCR beta chains across the roughly 700 repertoires, and 10 million to 11 million of these chains were shared by at least two donors. Raw reads were error-corrected and collapsed into unique sequences with a nearest-neighbor algorithm that merged closely related sequences to remove PCR and sequencing errors. V, D and J gene segments were assigned by aligning CDR3 sequences to IMGT reference sequences. Each retained sequence needed at least a six-nucleotide match to both a V gene segment and a J gene segment. Rearrangements were classified as productive when the CDR3 lacked stop codons and remained in frame with V and J, and all other rearrangements were classified as non-productive. CDR3 was defined by IMGT convention, running from the second conserved V-encoded cysteine to the conserved J-encoded phenylalanine. In an earlier analysis of more than 550 of the donors, sequences lacking an unambiguous match to a single V gene segment were excluded. An earlier analysis of fewer than 650 of the donors classified V segments as functional when productive rearrangements were above 56.7% and as segregating when the standard deviation between donors was above 5%. A statistical classification framework was built to diagnose cytomegalovirus status from the catalog of TCR beta chain sequences. In a later analysis, V and J genes were assigned by comparing TCR nucleotide sequences against IMGT/GENE-DB human TR gene sequences. The TCRdist pipeline was used in a later analysis to assign CDR3 sequences and most-parsimonious VDJ recombination scenarios. In a later analysis, every TCR beta chain was defined by the combination of its CDR3 amino acid sequence and its V-gene family, and reads without a unique V-gene family were dropped. To address suspected cross-contamination and a sequencing artifact, a later analysis removed 592 highly shared, low-generation-probability nucleotide sequences. A later analysis calculated a clonal expansion index for each public chain from normalized within-repertoire ranks of inferred template counts. A later analysis computed generation probabilities with a VDJ recombination model fitted to out-of-frame rearrangements, and checked the results against IGoR. A later analysis scored TCR-TCR, TCR-HLA and TCR-CMV co-occurrence with hypergeometric tests, applying a repertoire-size bias correction to TCR pairs. A later analysis estimated false discovery rates by permuting HLA or CMV assignments 20 times. In a later analysis, co-occurring TCRs were grouped with DBSCAN, and TCRdist sequence similarity was added when clustering was performed within HLA-allele-positive subsets. Repertoires with fewer than 30,000 or more than 120,000 public chains, plus five repertoires with anomalous nucleotide sharing, were excluded from co-occurrence clustering. Drawn from immuneACCESS, this table holds only the in-frame rearrangements with V and J called that TCRdb kept. Clones are partly lost; checked studies trace under half to an unresolved V gene and leave the rest unexplained. V and J calls and clone size follow that table, whereas D and trimming were derived from the DNA. In all, the sample holds 160,000 or so clones, and around 80% of those were seen once. Approximately 6.8% of the sample is taken by the ten largest.

The germline V gene specifies MDHEN as CDR1 and SYDVKM as CDR2. The CDR3 has 16 amino acids, counting the end cysteine and phenylalanine. CDR3 DNA is the only sequence kept; it has 48 bases, read in frame from the first base. The V end gives up 0 bases and the J end 0 bases, leaving 5 bases in the junction not matched to a gene. The sample taken for sequencing was PBMCs. The sequence was collected from a male donor in good health and CMV-seropositive. The rearranged chain carries TRBV28 and TRBJ2-7; TRBD2 fits 7 bases in the junction. The DNA is as follows: TGTGCCAGCAGTTTATGGGGGGGAGGGAGCTCCTACGAGCAGTACTTC. This sequence encodes CASSLWGGGSSYEQYF.